The TCR beta chain under discussion was sequenced for a study of CXCR3-negative and CXCR3-positive naive CD8 T cells (dated by TCRdb to the late 2010s). Notes on the research overall: In total, some 140 million TRB reads were obtained, which works out to roughly 1.5 +/- 0.3 million reads per library. The diversity and physicochemical repertoire analyses included some 11 donors pooled from two independent experiments. TRBV-TRBJ cluster analysis included naive subsets from a handful of donors and memory cells from 3 donors.

The cysteine opens and the phenylalanine closes a CDR3 of 14 amino acids. The nucleotide record is missing. Per the germline V gene (reference sequence), LNHNV is the CDR1 and YYDKDF is the CDR2. Each CD8+ T cell subset was flow-sorted in triplicate, with about 320,000 cells per subset placed directly into RLT lysis buffer. Naive CD8+ T cells were defined stringently as CD45RO-CCR7+CD27+CD95- to exclude memory contaminants. Peripheral blood mononuclear cells were isolated from buffy coats by standard density gradient centrifugation. Naive CXCR3-negative and CXCR3-positive CD8+ T cells were flow-sorted using a FACSAria III. Total RNA was extracted from sorted cells using an RNeasy Mini Kit. What the research found in general, with its limitations: Because surface CD5, which is linked to self-reactivity in mice, was comparable between the naive subsets, TCR interaction strength was also inferred from the physicochemical properties of TRB CDR3s. Compared with CXCR3-negative naive cells, CXCR3-positive naive cells had TRB CDR3s with higher hydrophobicity (lower Kidera factor 4), lower energy, and higher strength and volume indices. CXCR3 expression partially decreased after cryopreservation, so most assays used freshly isolated PBMCs. Comparably high repertoire diversity was found in both naive subsets, whereas much lower repertoire diversity was found in memory CD8+ T cells. Naive CXCR3-negative and CXCR3-positive cells from the same donor showed similar TRBV-TRBJ usage, whereas memory cells showed distinct patterns.

Instrument on record: NextSeq 550. The Human TCR Profiling Kit (MiLaboratory) was used to prepare UMI-labeled 5' RACE TRB cDNA libraries. The full amount of extracted RNA was used for cDNA synthesis, and the full amount of resulting cDNA was used for PCR amplification. The libraries were made side by side, with each library going through the same number of PCR cycles. Per the original workflow: About 57,000 +/- 9,900 unique UMI-labeled TRB cDNA molecules per library were extracted with MIGEC and MiXCR, with at least two reads per UMI required. On average, each library contained roughly 40,000 +/- 10,000 functional in-frame TRB CDR3 nucleotide clonotypes without stop codons. Diversity metrics, including normalized Shannon-Wiener and Chao1, were computed in VDJtools after downsampling to 5000 UMI-labeled TRB molecules per sample. VDJtools was used to calculate clonotype-size-weighted physicochemical properties of the central five CDR3 residues, namely interaction energy, strength, volume and Kidera factor 4. Each CDR3 protein sequence appears as one entry after TCRdb reprocessed the reads, and no DNA is included. The authors' filters were not applied to this entry. The table for this sample lists over 100,000 distinct CDR3 sequences. Under 0.5% of the sample belongs to the ten largest clones.

Comments on this clonotype: The target of this receptor is not known.

The sequence joins TRBV15 to TRBJ1-1; TCRdb's assignment of TRBD1 cannot be checked, as there is no DNA. The sequence came from a human donor in good health. Some clones in this sample may be carry-over from other donors' samples. The sample comprised naive CXCR3- CD8+ T cells from blood. According to the study, the label for this sample's cell subset or site signals: CD45RO-CCR7+CD27+CD95- naive CD8+ T cells lacking CXCR3 (TNR3-). The CDR3 is CPTTPSRVNTEAFF.